These T cell receptor beta chains were read from a single sample in a study of CD8 T cells in ankylosing spondylitis. From the 5' RACE reads, TCRdb called clonotypes with MiXCR, one entry per CDR3 protein. The sample includes around 770,000 distinct CDR3 sequences, about 12% of them seen just once. Input material: blood, either unsorted or a sorted T cell fraction (not recorded which). The receptor source for this set is a male donor with ankylosing spondylitis. The CDR3 runs from the conserved cysteine through the conserved F or W.

v_call: TRBV12-3/TRBV12-4; j_call: TRBJ1-2; cdr3_aa: CASTRTGAGYTF
v_call: TRBV4-2; j_call: TRBJ2-5; cdr3_aa: CASSQDPAGGGETQYF
v_call: TRBV29-1; j_call: TRBJ2-1; cdr3_aa: CSVEDTGEAYNEQFF
v_call: TRBV7-2; j_call: TRBJ2-1; cdr3_aa: CASSLEGFSYNEQFF
v_call: TRBV5-1; j_call: TRBJ2-1; cdr3_aa: CASSLVGTSFNEQFF
v_call: TRBV12-3/TRBV12-4; j_call: TRBJ1-2; cdr3_aa: CASSRDSGYTF
v_call: TRBV20-1; j_call: TRBJ2-7; cdr3_aa: CSASSAGAGYEQYF
v_call: TRBV20-1; j_call: TRBJ2-3; cdr3_aa: CSAGPGGDTQYF
v_call: TRBV4-3; j_call: TRBJ2-7; cdr3_aa: CASSRGTIAASYEQYF
v_call: TRBV10-3; j_call: TRBJ2-5; cdr3_aa: CAISEPRTGSLEETQYF
v_call: TRBV7-2; j_call: TRBJ2-7; cdr3_aa: CASSTGTGLYEQYF
v_call: TRBV29-1; j_call: TRBJ2-1; cdr3_aa: CSVPEGGASYNEQFF
v_call: TRBV28; j_call: TRBJ2-7; cdr3_aa: CASSQTGTVSYEQYF
v_call: TRBV18; j_call: TRBJ2-1; cdr3_aa: CASSPGSAGDNEQFF
v_call: TRBV9; j_call: TRBJ2-1; cdr3_aa: CASSVSGEQFF
v_call: TRBV3-1; j_call: TRBJ1-2; cdr3_aa: CASSRYETGEGYTF
v_call: TRBV28; j_call: TRBJ2-1; cdr3_aa: CATLTGQPGNEQFF
v_call: TRBV9; j_call: TRBJ2-3; cdr3_aa: CASSFLRGDTQYF
v_call: TRBV10-1; j_call: TRBJ2-5; cdr3_aa: CASSGEVEETQYF
v_call: TRBV29-1; j_call: TRBJ2-7; cdr3_aa: CSVRSDTGSYEQYF
v_call: TRBV6-5; j_call: TRBJ2-1; cdr3_aa: CASSYNGRGRSGSYGEQFF
v_call: TRBV7-2; j_call: TRBJ2-7; cdr3_aa: CASSERGEQYF
v_call: TRBV24-1; j_call: TRBJ2-3; cdr3_aa: CATSAGTGVSDTQYF
v_call: TRBV20-1; j_call: TRBJ2-1; cdr3_aa: CSARDPSPAAPSYEQFF
v_call: TRBV25-1; j_call: TRBJ2-7; cdr3_aa: CASSEWRGQYEQYF
v_call: TRBV28; j_call: TRBJ2-1; cdr3_aa: CASSPPVGRAGDEQFF
v_call: TRBV27; j_call: TRBJ2-1; cdr3_aa: CASSRPLAGRNEQFF
v_call: TRBV6-1; j_call: TRBJ1-5; cdr3_aa: CASSPDRGVYSNQPQHF
v_call: TRBV5-1; j_call: TRBJ2-3; cdr3_aa: CASSLQGLDRDTQYF
v_call: TRBV6-1; j_call: TRBJ2-3; cdr3_aa: CASSTRLAGGPATQYF
v_call: TRBV29-1; j_call: TRBJ2-1; cdr3_aa: CSVERLAGSNEQFF
v_call: TRBV27; j_call: TRBJ1-2; cdr3_aa: CASSTSRGSYGYTF
v_call: TRBV29-1; j_call: TRBJ2-3; cdr3_aa: CSVGGPTSGGTDTQYF